This T cell receptor (beta chain) came from a study of OX40 agonist ivuxolimab in advanced cancers. At the level of the study: Recorded diagnoses for dose-escalation patients were hepatocellular carcinoma, melanoma, renal cell or head and neck cancer. Findings of the study overall: There were, on average, more expanded clones in CD8+ T cells than in CD4+.

In the case of this clone: Its specificity is not known.

The protocol was immunoSEQ multiplex PCR, while the TCRdb copy is restricted to in-frame clones and leaves out a portion. The sample lists around 94,000 clones, more than 90% seen once, with 3% to 3.5% in the top ten. Autoimmune disease history or systemic immunosuppression disqualified patients. Sequenced here: CD4+ or CD8+ T cells sorted from blood, sampled in a trial of the OX40 agonist ivuxolimab. The sequence came from an adult with an advanced solid tumor such as melanoma, head and neck, liver or kidney cancer.

CDR3 amino acids: CASSLRETQYF. The DNA for the CDR3 is TGTGCCAGCAGCTTAAGAGAGACCCAGTACTTC. The chain couples TRBV13 to TRBJ2-5; D is ambiguous. Trimming stripped 2 bases from V and 4 bases from J, with 2 bases between. The CDR3 has 11 amino acids. Germline CDR1 and CDR2: PRHDT and FYEKMQ (reference sequence).